The clone carrying this T cell receptor (beta chain) has a single count. Focal radiation was given together with CTLA-4 blockade (ipilimumab) to patients with chemo-refractory metastatic non-small-cell lung cancer. This table comes from immunoSEQ multiplex PCR, and its TCRdb copy is limited to in-frame clones, with some not included. The table lists around 80,000 clones, just under 75% of them singletons. These data come from a study of radiotherapy plus CTLA-4 blockade in lung cancer. CDR1 is SNHLY and CDR2 is FYNNEI in the germline V gene. The CDR3 loop spans 15 amino acids. The junction had 9 bases not matched to a gene; V was cut back by 6 bases and J by 5 bases.

The receptor's source is a human donor with non-small cell lung cancer whose response to radiotherapy plus ipilimumab could not be evaluated. This chain connects TRBV2 to TRBJ1-1, with 10 positions matching TRBD1. The starting material was peripheral blood, obtained from a patient treated with radiotherapy plus ipilimumab. The CDR3 region is CASRGTGDGGTEAFF. In DNA form, the CDR3 reads TGTGCCAGCAGGGGGACAGGGGACGGCGGGACTGAAGCTTTCTTT.